This T cell receptor (beta chain) was recorded in a study of shared clonotypes between healthy human individuals. General study points: The naive CD4 repertoires of four donors were compared, and approximately 4.7% of clonotypes were shared. The authors expected sequencing depth to affect clonotype sharing among donors. Represented diversity (both genetic and exposure-history) was limited by the small number of donors.

The method was immunoSEQ multiplex PCR; TCRdb's version includes in-frame clones alone and lacks a portion of them. The profile shows more than 1.2 million clones, about 98.5% of them singletons. Of note for this clone: Its specificity is not known. Other DNA sequences from this sample encode an identical CDR3 as well.

Sequenced material: naive CD4+ T cells sorted from blood. Specified subset: CD45RA+ positively selected. The source is a man aged 30 to 39 in good health.

As DNA, the CDR3 is TGTGCCAGCAGTTTATTAGGACAGACCTACGAGCAGTACTTC. Translated, it gives CASSLLGQTYEQYF. The chain couples TRBV28 to TRBJ2-7; TRBD1 might be the D (6 bases). Germline V CDR1 and CDR2: MDHEN, SYDVKM. The CDR3 totals 14 residues. Trimming took off 1 base at V and 2 bases at J, with 9 bases between the two ends.